The clone carrying this T cell receptor beta chain was seen a few times. What it binds is unknown. This entry comes from a study of human T cells and chemical hapten exposure. About the study: Patients, mostly women, had alopecia areata, alopecia totalis or alopecia universalis.

Whole-study results and caveats: Donors' alopecia may make their immune response differ from healthy people's.

Time point indicated: pre-sensitization, week 0. Treatment denoted: therapeutic diphenylcyclopropenone sensitization with weekly scalp DPC. Individual cDNA molecules (in the library) carried attached unique molecular identifiers. TCRdb re-called the RACE reads with MiXCR, one entry per CDR3 protein. The data hold over 70,000 distinct CDR3 sequences, with 12% to 15% observed a single time. The CDR3 has 14 residues. With 5 bases clipped from V and 6 bases from J, the junction kept 5 bases outside the gene matches. Per the germline V gene, CDR1 is SGHTA and CDR2 is FQGNSA. V and J are TRBV7-2 and TRBJ2-7; 12 bases line up with TRBD2. Sequencing was performed on whole blood, taken in connection with sensitization to the hapten diphenylcyclopropenone (DPC). This sequence was found in a woman aged 45-65 years with alopecia areata. Some clones in this sample may be carry-over from other donors' samples. For the CDR3, the DNA is TGTGCCAGCAGCCAGACTAGCGGGAGTGCCGAGCAGTACTTC. It codes for CASSQTSGSAEQYF. Complete variable domain (other parts from reference TRBV7-2 and TRBJ2-7): GAGVSQSPSNKVTEKGKDVELRCDPISGHTALYWYRQSLGQGLEFLIYFQGNSAPDKSGLPSDRFSAERTGGSVSTLTIQRTQQEDSAVYLCASSQTSGSAEQYFGPGTRLTVT.